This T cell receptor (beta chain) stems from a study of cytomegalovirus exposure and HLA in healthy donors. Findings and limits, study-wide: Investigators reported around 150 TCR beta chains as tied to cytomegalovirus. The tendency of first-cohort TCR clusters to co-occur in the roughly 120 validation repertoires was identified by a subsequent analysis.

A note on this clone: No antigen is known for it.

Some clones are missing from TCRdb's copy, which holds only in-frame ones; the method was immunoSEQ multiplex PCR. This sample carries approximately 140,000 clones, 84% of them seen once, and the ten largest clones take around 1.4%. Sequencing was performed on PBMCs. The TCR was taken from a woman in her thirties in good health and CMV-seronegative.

The chain's CDR3 is CASSLSVYNEQFF. DNA for the CDR3: TGTGCCAGCAGCTTATCAGTTTACAATGAGCAGTTCTTC. The chain uses TRBV11-2 and TRBJ2-1; D is undetermined. This CDR3 comprises 13 residues. Germline values: CDR1 SGHAT, CDR2 FQNNGV. The V end was cut by 2 bases, the J end by 4 bases, with 6 bases between.